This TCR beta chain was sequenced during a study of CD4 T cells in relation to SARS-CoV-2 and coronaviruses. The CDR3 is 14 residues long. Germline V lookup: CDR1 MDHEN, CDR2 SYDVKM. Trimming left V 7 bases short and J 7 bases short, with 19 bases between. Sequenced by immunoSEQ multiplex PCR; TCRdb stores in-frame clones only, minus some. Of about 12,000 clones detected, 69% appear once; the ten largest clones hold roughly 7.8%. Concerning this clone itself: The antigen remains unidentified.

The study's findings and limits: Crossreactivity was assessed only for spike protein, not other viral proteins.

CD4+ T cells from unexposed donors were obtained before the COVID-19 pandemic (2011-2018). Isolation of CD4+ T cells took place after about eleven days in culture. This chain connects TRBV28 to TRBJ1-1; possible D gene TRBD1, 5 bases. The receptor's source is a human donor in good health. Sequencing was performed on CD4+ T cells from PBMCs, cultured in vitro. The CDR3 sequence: CASIVQRGVLEAFF. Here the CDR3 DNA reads TGTGCCAGCATCGTCCAGCGAGGGGTTCTTGAAGCTTTCTTT.